This TCR beta chain was identified in a study of beta chain features in type 1 diabetes. The study, taken as a whole, reports: Type 1 diabetes patients had moderately but significantly shorter TCRB CDR3s in all four CD4+ subsets. Naive, central memory and regulatory TCRB repertoires appeared more similar among patients than healthy donors. There was a possibility that cDNA sequencing over-represented cells with high TCR expression.

This CDR3 region has 13 residues. Germline-derived CDR1 and CDR2 are ENHRY and SYGVKD. With 0 bases removed from V and 5 bases from J, the gap between germline ends came to 7 bases. As regards this clone: Its antigen is as yet unknown.

The study reverse transcribed the entire isolated RNA, so it sequenced expressed TCRB transcripts. Libraries were prepared by immunoSEQ multiplex PCR; TCRdb keeps only in-frame clonotypes and omits some of them. The data show about 400,000 clones, around 13% seen once. The sample consisted of naive CD4+ T cells from blood. The receptor was derived from a woman aged 18 to 35 with type 1 diabetes. The genes are TRBV10-3 and TRBJ1-2; D is ambiguous. CDR3 loop: CAISESEGYGYTF. The CDR3 nucleotides are TGTGCCATCAGTGAGTCGGAGGGATATGGCTACACCTTC.